This T cell receptor (beta chain) derives from a study of CXCR3-negative and CXCR3-positive naive CD8 T cells. Study-level results: TCR strength was inferred from TRB CDR3 properties, while surface CD5 was comparable between naive subsets. TRBV-TRBJ usage was similar across naive CXCR3 subsets but distinct in memory cells.

The libraries of TRB cDNA were prepared using 5' RACE with UMI labels. TCRdb re-called the 5' RACE reads, yielding one record per CDR3 amino acid sequence without DNA. The sample shows 40,000 to 45,000 distinct CDR3 sequences, and around 2% sits with its ten largest clones. Of note for this clonotype: Its matching antigen is unknown.

The CDR3 has 13 amino acids. The chain is built from TRBV12-3 or TRBV12-4 and TRBJ2-5; TCRdb's D gene call, TRBD1, goes unchecked for lack of DNA. The sample was naive CXCR3- CD8+ T cells from blood. Noted subset: CD45RO-CCR7+CD27+CD95- naive CD8+ T cells lacking CXCR3 (TNR3-). This receptor was taken from a human donor in good health. Some clones in this sample may be carry-over from other donors' samples. The CDR3: CASSPPSGETQYF.